The 24 T cell receptor beta chains below were found in one sample sequenced in a study of CD8 T cells in Susac syndrome. With random hexamers, roughly 0.45 to 1 ug RNA was reverse transcribed. MiXCR, run by TCRdb on the immunoSEQ multiplex PCR reads, gives a single entry per CDR3 protein. The profile shows some 200,000 distinct CDR3 sequences, under 97% of them singletons. The sequenced material came from CD4+ T cells from PBMCs. The receptors here all came from a human donor with Susac syndrome.

J is TRBJ1-2 and V is TRBV20-1; TRBD1 matches 7 bases. V lost 5 bases and J lost 4; bases outside the gene matches: 10. This CDR3 is built from 14 residues. Germline V gene lookup returns CDR1 DFQATT and CDR2 SNEGSKA (reference sequence). CDR3 loop: CSAGRQGESYGYTF. The DNA for the CDR3 is TGCAGTGCTGGGAGACAGGGAGAAAGCTATGGCTACACCTTC.

The J gene is TRBJ1-4, the V gene TRBV4-1; D unclear. Trimming cost V 2 bases and J 9 bases, with 7 bases left between them. CDR1 and CDR2 from the germline V gene are MGHRA and YSYEKL. The CDR3 runs to 12 residues. DNA of the CDR3: TGCGCCAGCAGCCAACCTCAGAAAAAACTGTTTTTT. Encoded protein: CASSQPQKKLFF.

The J gene is TRBJ2-7, the V gene TRBV4-3; D call uncertain. V lost 0 bases and J lost 7, with 10 bases in between. The CDR3 is made up of 13 amino acids. The germline V gene has CDR1 LGHNA and CDR2 YSLEER. The CDR3 nucleotides read TGCGCCAGCAGCCAAGATCGTCTCTGGGAGCAGTACTTC. The encoded protein is CASSQDRLWEQYF.

The genes are TRBV13 and TRBJ1-5; possibly TRBD1 for D (6 bases). Germline V gives CDR1 PRHDT, CDR2 FYEKMQ (reference sequence). This CDR3 region has 14 residues. Trimming shortened V by 6 bases and J by 6 bases, and 15 bases separated the two germline ends. CDR3 DNA: TGTGCCAGCAGAAGGGCAGGGGCCAGTCAGCCCCAGCATTTT. It specifies CASRRAGASQPQHF.

V usage is TRBV5-4 and J usage is TRBJ2-3; the match to TRBD2 covers 10 bases. The CDR3 sequence is 15 residues long. With 3 bases clipped from V and 2 bases from J, the junction kept 3 bases outside the gene matches. The germline V gene has CDR1 SGHNT and CDR2 YYREEE (reference sequence). CDR3 DNA sequence: TGTGCCAGCAGCTCCGGACTAGCGGACACAGATACGCAGTATTTT. Its translation is CASSSGLADTDTQYF.

V usage is TRBV29-1 and J usage is TRBJ1-4; maybe TRBD1 (6 bases). This CDR3 is built from 16 residues. The germline gives CDR1 SQVTM, CDR2 ANQGSEA. Trimming pared 3 bases from V and 14 bases from J, leaving 28 bases between. The CDR3 DNA reads TGCAGCGTTGATGACAGGACAAGCCTAATGAAAGGTGGTCTGTTTTTT. It is translated as CSVDDRTSLMKGGLFF.

The J gene is TRBJ2-5, the V gene TRBV20-1; 10 nucleotides line up with TRBD2. The germline V gene encodes CDR1 DFQATT and CDR2 SNEGSKA (reference sequence). The CDR3 length is 18 residues. Trimming at V came to 0 bases and at J to 2 bases, leaving 12 bases not matched to a gene. Here the CDR3 reads CSARDRASGGAHQETQYF. The CDR3 region has the DNA TGCAGTGCTAGAGATCGGGCTAGCGGGGGAGCTCATCAAGAGACCCAGTACTTC.

This chain connects TRBV9 to TRBJ2-7; 7 nucleotides line up with TRBD1. CDR1 SGDLS and CDR2 YYNGEE come from the germline V gene. The CDR3 has 15 amino acids. V lost 2 bases and J lost 5; bases outside the gene matches: 10. For the CDR3, the DNA is TGTGCCAGCAGCGTTGACTGGACAGGATCGGACGAGCAGTACTTC. It translates to CASSVDWTGSDEQYF.

This chain links TRBV30 with TRBJ1-2; D unresolved. The CDR3 extends over 11 amino acids. The germline V gene encodes CDR1 GTSNPN and CDR2 SVGIG (reference sequence). V lost 8 bases and J lost 8, with 15 bases in between. The chain's CDR3 is CATPSTRGYTF. The CDR3, as DNA: TGTGCCACCCCGTCGACCCGAGGCTACACCTTC.

V is TRBV5-1 and J is TRBJ2-3; 9 positions match TRBD1. Germline V gene data show CDR1 as SGHRS and CDR2 as YFSETQ. After removal of 0 bases from V and 4 bases from J, the junction contained 3 bases not matched to a gene. CDR3 length: 15 residues. The CDR3 region is CASSLGDRDADTQYF. The CDR3 nucleotides read TGCGCCAGCAGCTTGGGGGACAGGGATGCAGATACGCAGTATTTT.

CDR3 amino acids: CASSNRGPGANVLTF. CDR3 bases: TGTGCCAGTAGTAACAGGGGGCCTGGGGCCAACGTCCTGACTTTC. The J gene is TRBJ2-6, the V gene TRBV19, with TRBD1 matching 9 bases. Germline CDR1 is LNHDA and CDR2 is SQIVND (reference sequence). V lost 4 bases, J lost 2 bases, and 0 bases stayed unmatched. The CDR3 is 15 amino acids.

The chain joins TRBV3-1 to TRBJ2-3; the D gene is possibly TRBD1 (5 bases). Germline loops: CDR1 LGHDT, CDR2 YNNKEL (reference sequence). Trimming took 6 bases from V and 4 from J, leaving 11 bases between them. This CDR3 has 13 amino acids. The CDR3 nucleotides read TGTGCCAGCAGACTTAAAGGGGCAGATACGCAGTATTTT. Residues: CASRLKGADTQYF.

This clonotype showed up just once. The chain carries TRBV6-5 and TRBJ2-3; D not resolved. CDR3 length: 13 amino acids. V lost 2 bases to trimming and J lost 6 bases, with 9 bases between them. CDR1 MNHEY and CDR2 SVGAGI come from the germline V gene. The CDR3 here is CASSYRPPDTQYF. CDR3 nucleotides: TGTGCCAGCAGTTACCGACCCCCCGATACGCAGTATTTT.

V and J are TRBV7-9 and TRBJ2-7; D might be TRBD1 (6 bases). Germline V gene lookup returns CDR1 SEHNR and CDR2 FQNEAQ (reference sequence). The ends were cut back, 2 bases at V and 4 bases at J, with 18 bases in the middle. The CDR3 extends over 16 amino acids. The CDR3 nucleotides read TGTGCCAGCAGCTTATCACAGGGACCTACAGAGTACGAGCAGTACTTC. Translated: CASSLSQGPTEYEQYF.

This clonotype was seen a few times. The chain is built from TRBV11-2 and TRBJ2-2, with unresolved D. CDR3 size: 11 residues. Deletions cut 5 bases from V and 5 bases from J, with 3 bases between. CDR1 is SGHAT, CDR2 FQNNGV, per germline. The CDR3 sequence: CASSPTGELFF. The CDR3 nucleotides are TGTGCCAGCAGCCCGACCGGGGAGCTGTTTTTT.

CDR3 nucleotides: TGTGCCAGCAGTAACCGACCGAGAGTCACCACAGATACGCAGTATTTT. Its protein product is CASSNRPRVTTDTQYF. The V gene is TRBV27, the J gene TRBJ2-3, with unresolved D. Germline-derived CDR1 and CDR2 are MNHEY and SMNVEV (reference sequence). The V end was cut by 5 bases, the J end by 2 bases, with 17 bases between. The CDR3 totals 16 residues.

The V gene is TRBV11-2, the J gene TRBJ2-3; D gene ambiguous. Germline V gene data show CDR1 as SGHAT and CDR2 as FQNNGV. V was trimmed by 5 bases and J by 5 bases, leaving 14 bases between them. The CDR3 runs 14 residues. The CDR3 nucleotides are TGTGCCAGCAGCCGAAATCCAACCCAAGATACGCAGTATTTT. This sequence encodes CASSRNPTQDTQYF.

This clonotype showed up just once. The chain carries TRBV29-1 and TRBJ2-5; 10 bases align to TRBD1. With 4 bases clipped from V and 4 bases from J, the junction kept 0 bases outside the gene matches. The germline CDR1 and CDR2 sequences are SQVTM and ANQGSEA. The CDR3 loop spans 12 amino acids. The CDR3 DNA reads TGCAGCGTTGGGACAGGGGGAGAGACCCAGTACTTC. It specifies CSVGTGGETQYF.

In nucleotides, the CDR3 is TGTGCCAGCAGCCAAGTAGGGACAGGGACTTCACCCCTCCACTTT. Encoded protein: CASSQVGTGTSPLHF. The chain employs TRBV3-1 and TRBJ1-6; 9 positions agree with TRBD1. The ends lost 1 base at V and 9 bases at J; junction bases unmatched: 4. This CDR3 spans 15 amino acids. The V gene's germline CDR1 is LGHDT and CDR2 YNNKEL (reference sequence).

The CDR3 DNA is TGTGCCTGGAGTGGAAAACAGGGTATCCCAGATACGCAGTATTTT. Translating gives CAWSGKQGIPDTQYF. The chain employs TRBV30 and TRBJ2-3, with D possibly being TRBD1 (6 bases). V lost 1 base to trimming and J lost 4 bases, with 15 bases between them. This CDR3 comprises 15 residues. Germline V CDR1 and CDR2: GTSNPN, SVGIG (reference sequence).

This chain uses TRBV7-3 with TRBJ2-1; possibly TRBD1 or TRBD2 for D (5 bases each). The CDR3 covers 13 residues. The V end was cut by 7 bases, the J end by 7 bases, with 14 bases between. Germline CDR1 SGHTA, CDR2 FQGTGA. CDR3 bases: TGTGCCAGCAACATAGCCGGGGCGAATGAGCAGTTCTTC. Translated, it gives CASNIAGANEQFF.

This clonotype was found once. The chain is built from TRBV20-1 and TRBJ1-1; TRBD1 is a possible D gene (5 bases). The germline CDR1 and CDR2 sequences are DFQATT and SNEGSKA (reference sequence). The length of the CDR3 is 11 residues. Deletions cut 3 bases from V and 6 bases from J, with 8 bases between. This chain's CDR3 is CSARGDAEAFF. In nucleotides, the CDR3 is TGCAGTGCTAGGGGGGACGCTGAAGCTTTCTTT.

This clonotype was counted a single time. V usage is TRBV30 and J usage is TRBJ2-1; no definite D call. Germline CDR1 is GTSNPN and CDR2 is SVGIG (reference sequence). The CDR3 is made up of 14 amino acids. With 2 bases removed from V and 6 bases from J, the gap between germline ends came to 14 bases. The CDR3 DNA reads as TGTGCCTGGAGTACGATGGGCTATCTCAATGAGCAGTTCTTC. Translation gives CAWSTMGYLNEQFF.

The CDR3 region has the DNA TGTGCCAGCAGCGGGAGGACAGGGGCCGCCTACGAGCAGTACTTC. Its protein is CASSGRTGAAYEQYF. The chain combines TRBV9 with TRBJ2-7, with 9 bases matching TRBD1. V gave up 3 bases and J gave up 2 bases; unmatched junction bases: 6. From germline, CDR1 is SGDLS and CDR2 YYNGEE. The CDR3 covers 15 residues.